This TCR beta chain was observed in a study of OX40 agonist ivuxolimab in advanced cancers. Across the whole study: Patients treated during dose escalation were battling hepatocellular carcinoma, melanoma, renal cell or head and neck cancer. Three patients responded partially, comprising one with hepatocellular carcinoma and two with cutaneous melanoma. Overall study findings and caveats: The antigen specificity of the peripheral T cells (those that were expanded) was not determined.

The germline CDR1 and CDR2 sequences are SNHLY and FYNNEI. V lost 8 bases to trimming and J lost 10 bases, with 21 bases between them. This CDR3 is built from 15 residues. The repertoire was sequenced with immunoSEQ multiplex PCR; TCRdb's copy has only in-frame clones and lacks some. The table has 58,000 or so clones, 80% to 90% seen once. Worth noting for this clone: The antigen is not known.

The receptor was derived from an adult with an advanced solid tumor such as melanoma, head and neck, liver or kidney cancer. This chain connects TRBV2 to TRBJ1-6, with D maybe TRBD1 (6 bases). Sample: CD4+ or CD8+ T cells sorted from blood, taken in a trial of the OX40 agonist ivuxolimab. As DNA, the CDR3 is TGTGCCAGCGGGGGACACCCATCGGCGGGGTCACCCCTCCACTTT. It translates to CASGGHPSAGSPLHF.